This T cell receptor beta chain stems from a study of blood T cell repertoires in COVID-19. Study context: From T cells, B-cell-depleted T cells, or PBMCs came the material, which was cDNA or gDNA.

Per the germline V gene, CDR1 is MGHDK and CDR2 is SYGVNS. The V gene lost 8 bases and the J gene lost 0 bases, with 16 bases spanning the gap. This CDR3 has 16 amino acids. Here immunoSEQ multiplex PCR was the method, and the copy in TCRdb shows in-frame clones only, minus some. The profile shows roughly 100,000 clones, about nine tenths of them singletons. Sequencing was performed on peripheral blood. This sequence originates from a woman older than 75 in a cohort sampled during active COVID-19. The rearrangement joins TRBV25-1 to TRBJ2-2, with D unresolved. The chain's CDR3 is CASREPPGANTGELFF. CDR3 coding DNA: TGTGCCAGCCGAGAGCCGCCAGGCGCGAACACCGGGGAGCTGTTTTTT.